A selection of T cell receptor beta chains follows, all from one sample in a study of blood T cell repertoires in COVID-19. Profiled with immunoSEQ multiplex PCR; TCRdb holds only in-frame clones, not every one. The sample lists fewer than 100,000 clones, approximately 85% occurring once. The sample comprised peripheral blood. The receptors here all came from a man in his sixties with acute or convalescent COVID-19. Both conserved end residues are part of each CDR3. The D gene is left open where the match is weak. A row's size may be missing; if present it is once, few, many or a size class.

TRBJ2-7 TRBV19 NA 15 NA CATALAGLPPYEQYF TGTGCCACCGCCTTGGCGGGACTCCCTCCCTACGAGCAGTACTTC
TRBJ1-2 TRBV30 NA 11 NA CAWDRNYGYTF TGTGCCTGGGACCGGAACTATGGCTACACCTTC
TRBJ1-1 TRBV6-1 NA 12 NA CASSENIVLAFF TGTGCCAGCAGTGAAAATATAGTTTTGGCTTTCTTT
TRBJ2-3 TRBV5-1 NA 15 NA CASSFPPGHTDTQYF TGCGCCAGCAGCTTCCCACCGGGACACACAGATACGCAGTATTTT
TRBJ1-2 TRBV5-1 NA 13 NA CASSLTGVDGYTF TGCGCCAGCAGCTTGACGGGGGTCGATGGCTACACCTTC
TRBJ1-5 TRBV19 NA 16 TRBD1 CASSIISGQGNQPQHF TGTGCCAGTAGTATAATCTCGGGACAGGGAAATCAGCCCCAGCATTTT
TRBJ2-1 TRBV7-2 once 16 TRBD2 CASSLSGGRSYNEQFF TGTGCCAGCAGTCTAAGCGGGGGGCGATCCTACAATGAGCAGTTCTTC
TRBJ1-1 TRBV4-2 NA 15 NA CASSQLGTGNTEAFF TGTGCCAGCAGCCAATTGGGCACAGGGAACACTGAAGCTTTCTTT
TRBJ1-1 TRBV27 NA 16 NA CASSWGQGRGNTEAFF TGTGCCAGCAGCTGGGGGCAGGGCCGGGGGAACACTGAAGCTTTCTTT
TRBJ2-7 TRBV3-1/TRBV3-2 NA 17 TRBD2 CASSTTRTSGLSYEQYF TGTGCCAGCAGCACAACTAGGACTAGCGGACTTTCCTACGAGCAGTACTTC
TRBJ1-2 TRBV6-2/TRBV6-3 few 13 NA CASSPGDHYGYTF TGTGCCAGCAGTCCCGGAGACCACTATGGCTACACCTTC
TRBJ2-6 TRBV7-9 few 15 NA CASRAGIGGANVLTF TGTGCCAGCAGGGCAGGGATTGGTGGGGCCAACGTCCTGACTTTC
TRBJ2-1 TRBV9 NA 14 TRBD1 CASSRTGSYNEQFF TGTGCCAGCAGCCGGACAGGGAGTTACAATGAGCAGTTCTTC
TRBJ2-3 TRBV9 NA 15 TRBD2 CASSGLAGGTDTQYF TGTGCCAGCAGCGGACTAGCGGGGGGCACAGATACGCAGTATTTT
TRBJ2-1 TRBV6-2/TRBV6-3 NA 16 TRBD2 CASSSGPGGSYNEQFF TGTGCCAGCAGTTCCGGACCGGGGGGGTCCTACAATGAGCAGTTCTTC
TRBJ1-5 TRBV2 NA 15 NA CASSEDSAGYQPQHF TGTGCCAGCAGTGAAGACTCCGCAGGGTATCAGCCCCAGCATTTT
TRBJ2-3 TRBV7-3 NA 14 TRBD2 CASSPGLATDTQYF TGTGCCAGCAGCCCAGGACTAGCGACAGATACGCAGTATTTT
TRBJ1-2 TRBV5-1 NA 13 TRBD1 CASSSTGGYGYTF TGCGCCAGCAGCTCTACAGGGGGGTATGGCTACACCTTC
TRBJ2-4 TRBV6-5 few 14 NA CASRGGLAKNIQYF TGTGCCAGCAGAGGCGGGCTAGCCAAAAACATTCAGTACTTC
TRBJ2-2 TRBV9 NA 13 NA CASSVDGTGELFF TGTGCCAGCAGCGTAGACGGGACCGGGGAGCTGTTTTTT
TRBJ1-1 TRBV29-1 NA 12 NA CSVERRNTEAFF TGCAGCGTTGAGAGGAGAAACACTGAAGCTTTCTTT
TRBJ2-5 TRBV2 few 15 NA CASSGITTPQETQYF TGTGCCAGCAGTGGGATAACGACACCTCAAGAGACCCAGTACTTC
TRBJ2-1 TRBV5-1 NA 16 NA CASSFRDSGDPNEQFF TGCGCCAGCAGCTTTCGCGACTCGGGGGACCCCAATGAGCAGTTCTTC
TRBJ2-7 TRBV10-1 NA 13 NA CASSGQESYEQYF TGCGCCAGCAGTGGACAGGAATCCTACGAGCAGTACTTC
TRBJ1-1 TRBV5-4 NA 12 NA CASSDTDREAFF TGTGCCAGCAGCGACACAGACAGGGAAGCTTTCTTT
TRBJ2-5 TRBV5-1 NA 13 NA CASSLDRVKTQYF TGCGCCAGCAGCTTGGACAGGGTAAAGACCCAGTACTTC
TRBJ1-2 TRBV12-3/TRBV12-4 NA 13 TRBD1 CASSSGTGRGYTF TGTGCCAGCAGTTCCGGGACAGGGAGGGGCTACACCTTC
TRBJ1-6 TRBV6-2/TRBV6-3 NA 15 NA CASSYYGDRNSPLHF TGTGCCAGCAGTTACTATGGTGACAGGAATTCACCCCTCCACTTT
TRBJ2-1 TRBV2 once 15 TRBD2 CASSPVGAGGDEQFF TGTGCCAGCAGCCCCGTTGGAGCGGGGGGAGATGAGCAGTTCTTC
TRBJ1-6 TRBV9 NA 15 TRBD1 CASSEGQGGNSPLHF TGTGCCAGCAGCGAGGGACAGGGGGGAAATTCACCCCTCCACTTT
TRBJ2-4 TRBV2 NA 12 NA CASRDNKNIQYF TGTGCCAGCAGGGACAACAAAAACATTCAGTACTTC
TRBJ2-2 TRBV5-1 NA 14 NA CASSLGLHTGELFF TGCGCCAGCAGCCTGGGACTTCACACCGGGGAGCTGTTTTTT
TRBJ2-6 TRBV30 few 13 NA CASKNSGANVLTF TGTGCCTCCAAAAACTCTGGGGCCAACGTCCTGACTTTC
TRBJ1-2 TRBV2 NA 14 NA CASSEVQGIGGYTF TGTGCCAGCAGTGAGGTGCAGGGGATTGGTGGCTACACCTTC
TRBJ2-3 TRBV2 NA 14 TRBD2 CASRVAGVSDTQYF TGTGCCAGCAGAGTAGCGGGAGTTTCAGATACGCAGTATTTT
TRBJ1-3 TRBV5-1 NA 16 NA CASSLDQGNSGNTIYF TGCGCCAGCAGCTTGGACCAGGGTAACTCTGGAAACACCATATATTTT
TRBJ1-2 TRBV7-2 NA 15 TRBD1 CASSLPSGQGYGYTF TGTGCCAGCAGCTTACCTTCGGGACAGGGGTATGGCTACACCTTC
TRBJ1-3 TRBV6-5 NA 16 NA CASSYTRASSGNTIYF TGTGCCAGCAGTTACACCAGGGCGAGCTCTGGAAACACCATATATTTT
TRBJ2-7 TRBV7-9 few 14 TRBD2 CASSLMTSLGEQYF TGTGCCAGCAGCTTAATGACTAGCTTGGGCGAGCAGTACTTC
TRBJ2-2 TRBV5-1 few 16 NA CASSLGGSANTGELFF TGCGCCAGCAGCTTGGGCGGGTCCGCGAACACCGGGGAGCTGTTTTTT